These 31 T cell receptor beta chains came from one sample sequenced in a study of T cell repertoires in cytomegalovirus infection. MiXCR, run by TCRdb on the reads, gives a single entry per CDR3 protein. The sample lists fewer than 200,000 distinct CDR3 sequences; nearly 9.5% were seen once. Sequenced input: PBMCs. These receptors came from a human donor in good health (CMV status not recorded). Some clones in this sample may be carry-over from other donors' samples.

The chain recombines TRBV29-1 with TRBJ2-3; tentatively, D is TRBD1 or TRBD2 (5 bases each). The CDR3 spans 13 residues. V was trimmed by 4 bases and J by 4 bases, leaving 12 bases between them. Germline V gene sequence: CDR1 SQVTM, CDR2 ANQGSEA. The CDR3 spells CSVALLGADTQYF. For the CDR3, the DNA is TGCAGCGTTGCGCTATTGGGGGCAGATACGCAGTATTTT.

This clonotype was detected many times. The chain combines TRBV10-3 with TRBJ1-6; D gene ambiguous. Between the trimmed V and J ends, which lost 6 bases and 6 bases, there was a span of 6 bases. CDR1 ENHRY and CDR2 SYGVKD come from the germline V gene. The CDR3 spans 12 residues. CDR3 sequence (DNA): TGTGCCATCAGGAATGTTAATTCACCCCTCCACTTT. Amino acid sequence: CAIRNVNSPLHF.

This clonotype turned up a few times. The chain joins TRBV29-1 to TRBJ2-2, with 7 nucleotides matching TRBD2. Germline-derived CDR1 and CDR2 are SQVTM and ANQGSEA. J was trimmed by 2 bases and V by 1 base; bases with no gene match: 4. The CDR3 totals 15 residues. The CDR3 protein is CSVEVAGVNTGELFF. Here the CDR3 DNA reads TGCAGCGTTGAAGTTGCGGGAGTTAACACCGGGGAGCTGTTTTTT.

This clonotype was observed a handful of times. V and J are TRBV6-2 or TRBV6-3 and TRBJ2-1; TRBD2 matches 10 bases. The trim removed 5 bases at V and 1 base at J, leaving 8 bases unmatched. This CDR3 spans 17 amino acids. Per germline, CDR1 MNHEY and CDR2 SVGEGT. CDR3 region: CASSTLLLAGSYNEQFF. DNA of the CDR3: TGTGCCAGCAGTACCTTGTTACTAGCGGGGTCCTACAATGAGCAGTTCTTC.

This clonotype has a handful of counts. DNA of the CDR3: TGCAGTGCTAGGGGAGACGATGAGCAGTTCTTC. This encodes CSARGDDEQFF. The chain links TRBV20-1 to TRBJ2-1; maybe TRBD2 (5 bases). Per the germline V gene, CDR1 is DFQATT and CDR2 is SNEGSKA (reference sequence). The CDR3 sequence is 11 residues long. The V end lost 3 bases, the J end lost 8 bases, and 8 bases lay between the germline ends.

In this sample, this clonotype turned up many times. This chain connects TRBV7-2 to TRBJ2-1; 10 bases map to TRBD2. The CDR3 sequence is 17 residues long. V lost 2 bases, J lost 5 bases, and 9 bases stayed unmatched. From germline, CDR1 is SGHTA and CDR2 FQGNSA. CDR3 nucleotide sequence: TGTGCCAGCAGCTTAAGTTGGAGCGGGGGGGCCCACAATGAGCAGTTCTTC. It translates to CASSLSWSGGAHNEQFF.

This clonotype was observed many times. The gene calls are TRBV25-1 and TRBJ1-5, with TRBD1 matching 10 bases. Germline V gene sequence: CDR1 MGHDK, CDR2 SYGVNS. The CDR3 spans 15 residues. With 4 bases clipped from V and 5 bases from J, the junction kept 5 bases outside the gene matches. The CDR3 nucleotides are TGTGCCAGCAGTGGAGGACAGGGGGTTGATCAGCCCCAGCATTTT. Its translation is CASSGGQGVDQPQHF.

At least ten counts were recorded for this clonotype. The CDR3 reads CASGSNYGYTF. The DNA of the CDR3 is TGTGCCAGCGGGTCGAACTATGGCTACACCTTC. The chain recombines TRBV28 with TRBJ1-2; D unresolved. This CDR3 spans 11 amino acids. V was shortened by 8 bases and J by 2 bases, with 6 bases between the two germline ends. From germline, CDR1 is MDHEN and CDR2 SYDVKM.

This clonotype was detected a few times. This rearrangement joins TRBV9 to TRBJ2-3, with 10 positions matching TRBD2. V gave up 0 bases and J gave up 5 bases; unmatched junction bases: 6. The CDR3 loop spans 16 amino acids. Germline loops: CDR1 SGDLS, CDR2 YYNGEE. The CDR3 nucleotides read TGTGCCAGCAGCGTAGGACCGGGACTAGCGAGAGATACGCAGTATTTT. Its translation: CASSVGPGLARDTQYF.

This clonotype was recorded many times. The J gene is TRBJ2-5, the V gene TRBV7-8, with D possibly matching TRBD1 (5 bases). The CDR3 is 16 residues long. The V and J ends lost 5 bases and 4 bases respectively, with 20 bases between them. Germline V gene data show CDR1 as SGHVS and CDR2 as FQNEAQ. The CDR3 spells CASSMKGAPGRETQYF. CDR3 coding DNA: TGTGCCAGCAGCATGAAAGGGGCCCCAGGTCGAGAGACCCAGTACTTC.

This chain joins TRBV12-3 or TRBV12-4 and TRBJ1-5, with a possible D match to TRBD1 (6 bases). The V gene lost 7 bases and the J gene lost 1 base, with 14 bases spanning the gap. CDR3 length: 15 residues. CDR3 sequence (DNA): TGTGCCAGCAACCACGGGACACAAAGCAATCAGCCCCAGCATTTT. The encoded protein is CASNHGTQSNQPQHF.

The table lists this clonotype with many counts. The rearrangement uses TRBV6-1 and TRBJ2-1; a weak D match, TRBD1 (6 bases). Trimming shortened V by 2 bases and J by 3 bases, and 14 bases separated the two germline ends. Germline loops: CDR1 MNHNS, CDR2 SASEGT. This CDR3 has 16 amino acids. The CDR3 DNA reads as TGTGCCAGCAGTGAATCAGGACAGTCGTACTACAATGAGCAGTTCTTC. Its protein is CASSESGQSYYNEQFF.

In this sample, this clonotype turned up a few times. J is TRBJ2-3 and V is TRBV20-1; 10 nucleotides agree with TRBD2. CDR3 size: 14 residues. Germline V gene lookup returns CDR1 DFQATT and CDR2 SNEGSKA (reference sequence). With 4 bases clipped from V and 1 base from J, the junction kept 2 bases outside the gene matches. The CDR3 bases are TGCAGTGCTATAAGCGGGGGGGGCACAGATACGCAGTATTTT. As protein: CSAISGGGTDTQYF.

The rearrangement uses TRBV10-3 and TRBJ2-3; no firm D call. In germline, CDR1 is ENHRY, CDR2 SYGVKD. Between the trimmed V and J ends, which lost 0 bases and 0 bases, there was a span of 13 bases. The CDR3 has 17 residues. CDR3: CAISESRRTRSTDTQYF. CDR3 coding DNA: TGTGCCATCAGTGAGTCGAGACGGACCCGGAGCACAGATACGCAGTATTTT.

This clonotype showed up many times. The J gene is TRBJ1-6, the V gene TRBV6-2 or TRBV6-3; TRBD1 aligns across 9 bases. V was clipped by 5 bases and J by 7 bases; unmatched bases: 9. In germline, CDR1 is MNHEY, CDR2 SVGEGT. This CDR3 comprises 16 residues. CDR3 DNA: TGTGCCAGCAGTGACCTTAGGACAGGGGTCAATTCACCCCTCCACTTT. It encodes CASSDLRTGVNSPLHF.

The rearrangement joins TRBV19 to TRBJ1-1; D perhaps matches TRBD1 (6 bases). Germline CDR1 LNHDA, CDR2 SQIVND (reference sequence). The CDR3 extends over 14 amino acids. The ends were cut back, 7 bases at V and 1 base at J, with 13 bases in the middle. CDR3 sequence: CASNQQGSNTEAFF. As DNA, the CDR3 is TGTGCCAGTAACCAACAGGGATCGAACACTGAAGCTTTCTTT.

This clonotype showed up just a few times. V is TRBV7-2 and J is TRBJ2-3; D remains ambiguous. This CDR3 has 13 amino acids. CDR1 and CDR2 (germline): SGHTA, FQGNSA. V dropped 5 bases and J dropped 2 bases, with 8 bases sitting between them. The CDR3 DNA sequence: TGTGCCAGCAGCCCCACACTCACAGATACGCAGTATTTT. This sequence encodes CASSPTLTDTQYF. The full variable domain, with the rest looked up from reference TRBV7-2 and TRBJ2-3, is GAGVSQSPSNKVTEKGKDVELRCDPISGHTALYWYRQSLGQGLEFLIYFQGNSAPDKSGLPSDRFSAERTGGSVSTLTIQRTQQEDSAVYLCASSPTLTDTQYFGPGTRLTVL.

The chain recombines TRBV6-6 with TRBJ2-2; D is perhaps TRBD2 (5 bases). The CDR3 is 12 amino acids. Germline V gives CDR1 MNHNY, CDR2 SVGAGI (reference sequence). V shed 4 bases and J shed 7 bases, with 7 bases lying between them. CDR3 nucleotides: TGTGCCAGCAGTTTGGAGGACGGGGAGCTGTTTTTT. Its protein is CASSLEDGELFF.

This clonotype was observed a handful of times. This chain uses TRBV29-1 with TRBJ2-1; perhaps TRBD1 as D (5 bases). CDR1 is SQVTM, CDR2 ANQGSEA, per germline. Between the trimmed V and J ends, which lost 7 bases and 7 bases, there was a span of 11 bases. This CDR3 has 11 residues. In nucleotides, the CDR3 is TGCAGCGCTGGGGCGATTAATGAGCAGTTCTTC. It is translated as CSAGAINEQFF.

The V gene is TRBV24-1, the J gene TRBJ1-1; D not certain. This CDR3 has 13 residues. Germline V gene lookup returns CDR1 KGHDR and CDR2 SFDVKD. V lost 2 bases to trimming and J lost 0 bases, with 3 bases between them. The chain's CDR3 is CATSDSVNTEAFF. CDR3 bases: TGTGCCACCAGTGATTCAGTGAACACTGAAGCTTTCTTT.

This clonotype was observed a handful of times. In nucleotides, the CDR3 is TGTGCCAGCAGGCCCGGGACAGCATACACCGGGGAGCTGTTTTTT. Its protein product is CASRPGTAYTGELFF. J is TRBJ2-2 and V is TRBV7-9, with TRBD1 identical over 7 bases. The germline CDR1 and CDR2 sequences are SEHNR and FQNEAQ (reference sequence). The CDR3 runs 15 residues. The junction had 7 bases not matched to a gene; V was cut back by 6 bases and J by 3 bases. The full variable domain, in which reference TRBV7-9 and TRBJ2-2 provide the parts outside the CDR3, is DTGVSQNPRHKITKRGQNVTFRCDPISEHNRLYWYRQTLGQGPEFLTYFQNEAQLEKSRLLSDRFSAERPKGSFSTLEIQRTEQGDSAMYLCASRPGTAYTGELFFGEGSRLTVL.

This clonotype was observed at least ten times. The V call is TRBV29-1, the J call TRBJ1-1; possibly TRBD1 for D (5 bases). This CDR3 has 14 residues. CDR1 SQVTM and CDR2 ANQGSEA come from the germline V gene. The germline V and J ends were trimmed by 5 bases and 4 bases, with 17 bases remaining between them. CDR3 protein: CSVLIGAWGTEAFF. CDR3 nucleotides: TGCAGCGTTCTTATCGGGGCCTGGGGCACTGAAGCTTTCTTT.

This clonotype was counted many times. The CDR3 DNA reads TGTGCCAGCAGACAACTAGCGGGAGAAGTGGTTGGATCCTACGAGCAGTACTTC. Translating it yields CASRQLAGEVVGSYEQYF. This chain links TRBV6-2 or TRBV6-3 with TRBJ2-7; 11 positions agree with TRBD2. V lost 6 bases and J lost 1; bases outside the gene matches: 14. CDR1 is MNHEY and CDR2 is SVGEGT in the germline V gene. CDR3 length equals 18 residues.

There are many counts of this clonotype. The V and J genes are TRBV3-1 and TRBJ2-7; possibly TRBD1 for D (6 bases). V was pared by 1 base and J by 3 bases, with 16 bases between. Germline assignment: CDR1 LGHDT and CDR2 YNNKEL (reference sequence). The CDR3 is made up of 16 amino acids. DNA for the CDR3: TGTGCCAGCAGCCAAGGCCCCCCGGGACAATTCTACGAGCAGTACTTC. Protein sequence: CASSQGPPGQFYEQYF.

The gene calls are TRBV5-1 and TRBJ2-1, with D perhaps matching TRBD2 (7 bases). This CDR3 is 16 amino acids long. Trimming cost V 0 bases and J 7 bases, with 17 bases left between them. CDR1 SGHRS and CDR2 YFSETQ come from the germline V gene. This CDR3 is CASSLALRGPGNEQFF. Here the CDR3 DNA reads TGCGCCAGCAGCTTGGCCTTGCGGGGGCCGGGGAATGAGCAGTTCTTC.

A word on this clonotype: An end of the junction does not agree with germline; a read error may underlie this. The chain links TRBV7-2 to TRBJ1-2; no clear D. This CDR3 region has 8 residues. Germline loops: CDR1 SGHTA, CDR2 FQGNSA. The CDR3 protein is CASSLYPF. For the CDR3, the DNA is TGTGCCAGCAGCTTATATCCCTTC.

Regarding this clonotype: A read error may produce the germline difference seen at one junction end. CDR3 sequence reads: CASSPVEGGAGYGYYF. As DNA, the CDR3 is TGTGCCAGCAGCCCCGTCGAGGGGGGGGCCGGCTATGGCTACTACTTC. The rearrangement uses TRBV11-2 and TRBJ1-2; D possibly corresponds to TRBD1 (6 bases). The CDR3 has 16 amino acids. The V gene's germline CDR1 is SGHAT and CDR2 FQNNGV.

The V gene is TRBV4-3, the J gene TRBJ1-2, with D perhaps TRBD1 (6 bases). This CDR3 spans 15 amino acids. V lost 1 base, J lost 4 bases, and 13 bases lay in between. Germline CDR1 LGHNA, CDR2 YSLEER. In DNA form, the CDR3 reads TGCGCCAGCAGCCAAGCCCGGGACATCCTCTATGGCTACACCTTC. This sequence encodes CASSQARDILYGYTF.

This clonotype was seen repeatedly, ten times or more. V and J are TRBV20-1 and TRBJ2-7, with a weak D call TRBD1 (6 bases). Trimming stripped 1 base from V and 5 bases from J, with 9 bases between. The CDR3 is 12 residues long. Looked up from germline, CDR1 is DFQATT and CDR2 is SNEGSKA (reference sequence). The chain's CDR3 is CSARVRGHEQYF. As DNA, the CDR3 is TGCAGTGCTAGAGTCAGGGGACACGAGCAGTACTTC.

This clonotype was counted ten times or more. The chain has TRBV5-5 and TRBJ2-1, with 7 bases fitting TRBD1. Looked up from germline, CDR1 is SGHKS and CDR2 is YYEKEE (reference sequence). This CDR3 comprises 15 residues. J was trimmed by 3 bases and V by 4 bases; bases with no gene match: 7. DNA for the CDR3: TGTGCCAGCAGCCCGCGACAGGGAGACTACAATGAGCAGTTCTTC. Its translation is CASSPRQGDYNEQFF. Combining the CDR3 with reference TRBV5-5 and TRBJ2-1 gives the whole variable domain DAGVTQSPTHLIKTRGQQVTLRCSPISGHKSVSWYQQVLGQGPQFIFQYYEKEERGRGNFPDRFSARQFPNYSSELNVNALLLGDSALYLCASSPRQGDYNEQFFGPGTRLTVL.

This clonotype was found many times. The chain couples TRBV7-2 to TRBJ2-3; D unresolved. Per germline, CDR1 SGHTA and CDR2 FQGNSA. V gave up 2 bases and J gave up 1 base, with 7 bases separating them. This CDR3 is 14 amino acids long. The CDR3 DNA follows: TGTGCCAGCAGCTTATCTACCGGCACAGATACGCAGTATTTT. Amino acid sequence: CASSLSTGTDTQYF.